This T cell receptor beta chain was documented in a study of blood T cells in healthy people across ages. Around 10 milliliters was the volume of peripheral blood drawn from each donor. V lost 7 bases, J lost 7 bases, and 11 bases stayed unmatched. The CDR3 has 14 residues. Study-wide results and limits: As age increased, TCR beta diversity per million T cells fell in a roughly linear fashion. It was the long-lived donors that had more naive CD4+ cells and higher diversity than aged donors.

A remark on this clonotype: Its matching antigen is unknown.

Alongside a J-beta primer mix, a sample-barcoded 5' primer served in a second PCR lasting roughly 7 to 12 cycles. Unique molecular identifiers of 12 random nucleotides labeled each cDNA. A single record per CDR3 protein comes from TCRdb applying MiXCR to the 5' RACE reads. The top ten clones hold over 6.5% of a sample with about 1.4 million distinct CDR3 sequences, around 59% of them seen once. The clonotype originates from a young man in good health. The sample consisted of blood. This chain connects TRBV12-3 or TRBV12-4 to TRBJ2-5; TRBD1 agrees at 8 bases. This chain's CDR3 is CASTLTGDLGTQYF. The CDR3 DNA reads as TGTGCCAGCACCCTGACAGGGGACTTAGGGACCCAGTACTTC.